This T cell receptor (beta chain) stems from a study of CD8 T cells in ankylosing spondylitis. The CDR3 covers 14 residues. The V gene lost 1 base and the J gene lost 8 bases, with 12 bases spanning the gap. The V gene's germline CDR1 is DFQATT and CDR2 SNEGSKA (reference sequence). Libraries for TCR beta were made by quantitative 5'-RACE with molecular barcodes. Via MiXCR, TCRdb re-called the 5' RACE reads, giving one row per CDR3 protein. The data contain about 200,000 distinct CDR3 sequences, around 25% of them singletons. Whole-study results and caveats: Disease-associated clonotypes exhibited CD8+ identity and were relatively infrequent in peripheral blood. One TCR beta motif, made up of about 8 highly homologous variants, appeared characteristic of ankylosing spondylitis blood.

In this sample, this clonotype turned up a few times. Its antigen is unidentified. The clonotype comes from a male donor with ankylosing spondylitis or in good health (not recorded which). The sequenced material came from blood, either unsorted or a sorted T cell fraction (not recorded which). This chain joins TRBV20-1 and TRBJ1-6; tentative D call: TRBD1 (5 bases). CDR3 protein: CSARASGRDSPLHF. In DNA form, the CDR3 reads TGCAGTGCTAGAGCCTCGGGGCGGGATTCACCCCTCCACTTT.